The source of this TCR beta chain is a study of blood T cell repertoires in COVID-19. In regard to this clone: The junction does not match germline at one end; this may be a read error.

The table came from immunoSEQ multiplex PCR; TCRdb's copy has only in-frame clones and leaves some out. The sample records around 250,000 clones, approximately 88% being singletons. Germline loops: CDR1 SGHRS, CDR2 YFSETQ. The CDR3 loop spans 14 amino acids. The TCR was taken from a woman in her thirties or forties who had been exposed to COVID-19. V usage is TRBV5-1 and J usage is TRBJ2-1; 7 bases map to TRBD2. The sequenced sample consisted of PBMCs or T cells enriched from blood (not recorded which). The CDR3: CASSHRDGGNEQFF. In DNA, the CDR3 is TGTGCCAGCAGCCATCGGGACGGGGGGAATGAGCAGTTCTTC. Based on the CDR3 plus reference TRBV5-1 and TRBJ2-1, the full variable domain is KAGVTQTPRYLIKTRGQQVTLSCSPISGHRSVSWYQQTPGQGLQFLFEYFSETQRNKGNFPGRFSGRQFSNSRSEMNVSTLELGDSALYLCASSHRDGGNEQFFGPGTRLTVL.